A single sample is the source of the 22 T cell receptor beta chains below, sequenced in a study of T cells in tumors after PD-1 blockade. The protocol was immunoSEQ multiplex PCR, while the TCRdb copy is restricted to in-frame clones and leaves out a portion. In the table there are over 10,000 clones, roughly three fifths of which are singletons. The sequences come from tumor tissue, collected before anti-PD-1 treatment. These receptors came from a human donor with basal cell carcinoma.

The V and J genes are TRBV12-3 or TRBV12-4 and TRBJ2-5; D call uncertain. The CDR3 has 13 residues. Trimming took off 4 bases at V and 5 bases at J, with 11 bases between the two ends. The CDR3 spells CASSSAAAETQYF. DNA of the CDR3: TGTGCCAGCAGTTCGGCCGCGGCGGAGACCCAGTACTTC.

This clone is judged medium-sized (0.01 to 0.1%). This sequence joins TRBV7-8 and TRBJ2-7; D possibly uses TRBD1 or TRBD2 (5 bases each). Per the germline V gene, CDR1 is SGHVS and CDR2 is FQNEAQ. Trimming shortened V by 7 bases and J by 3 bases, and 13 bases separated the two germline ends. The CDR3 is 13 amino acids. CDR3 nucleotide sequence: TGTGCCAGCACCCTGGGACCCGACTACGAGCAGTACTTC. Its protein is CASTLGPDYEQYF.

V and J are TRBV7-2 and TRBJ1-2; the match to TRBD1 covers 10 bases. The CDR3 extends over 14 amino acids. CDR1 is SGHTA, CDR2 FQGNSA, per germline. V shed 1 base, J shed 8 bases, and the junction held 4 bases outside the gene matches. CDR3 amino acids: CASSLGDRGWGYTF. The CDR3 bases are TGTGCCAGCAGCTTAGGGGACAGGGGATGGGGCTACACCTTC.

This clone was recorded a few times. V usage is TRBV19 and J usage is TRBJ1-2; D ambiguous. The CDR3 spans 14 residues. The V gene lost 2 bases and the J gene lost 0 bases, with 7 bases spanning the gap. Per germline, CDR1 LNHDA and CDR2 SQIVND (reference sequence). CDR3 DNA: TGTGCCAGTAGTATACCCGGAGCTAACTATGGCTACACCTTC. Protein sequence: CASSIPGANYGYTF.

In its sample, this clone is medium-sized. The chain joins TRBV7-9 to TRBJ1-2, with D possibly being TRBD1 (5 bases). CDR3 size: 16 residues. The V gene lost 5 bases and the J gene lost 1 base, with 17 bases spanning the gap. Germline-derived CDR1 and CDR2 are SEHNR and FQNEAQ (reference sequence). The CDR3 here is CASSSPTGGGNYGYTF. DNA for the CDR3: TGTGCCAGCAGCAGTCCTACGGGGGGAGGTAACTATGGCTACACCTTC.

This clone was counted only a few times. V gene TRBV28 combines with J gene TRBJ2-5; D not resolved. Germline V gene sequence: CDR1 MDHEN, CDR2 SYDVKM. Trimming cost V 5 bases and J 5 bases, with 15 bases left between them. The CDR3 runs 14 residues. The CDR3 nucleotides are TGTGCCAGCAGTCCTATCGGACCTGGGGAGACCCAGTACTTC. Amino acids: CASSPIGPGETQYF.

The count of this clone is one. This chain links TRBV30 with TRBJ2-5; the D is unclear. The V gene's germline CDR1 is GTSNPN and CDR2 SVGIG (reference sequence). CDR3 length equals 13 residues. V was pared by 6 bases and J by 4 bases, with 15 bases between. CDR3 in amino acids: CACHGLARETQYF. CDR3 sequence (DNA): TGTGCCTGCCATGGGCTCGCGAGAGAGACCCAGTACTTC.

This chain uses TRBV2 with TRBJ2-7; tentatively, D is TRBD2 (5 bases). This CDR3 comprises 12 residues. Trimming cost V 7 bases and J 5 bases, with 12 bases left between them. The germline CDR1 and CDR2 sequences are SNHLY and FYNNEI. The CDR3 loop reads CASIFTGDEQYF. The CDR3 nucleotides read TGTGCCAGCATCTTCACCGGGGACGAGCAGTACTTC.

The chain carries TRBV30 and TRBJ1-2; D is unresolved. V lost 4 bases and J 6 bases, leaving 12 bases between the germline ends. The V gene's germline CDR1 is GTSNPN and CDR2 SVGIG (reference sequence). The CDR3 covers 12 residues. CDR3: CAWTDEIHGYTF. The CDR3 region has the DNA TGTGCCTGGACGGACGAGATTCATGGCTACACCTTC.

V and J are TRBV3-1 (or the pseudogene TRBV3-2) and TRBJ2-1; 14 bases are a match to TRBD2. Germline values: CDR1 LGHDT, CDR2 YNNKEL (reference sequence). The CDR3 totals 17 residues. V was pared by 2 bases and J by 5 bases, with 5 bases of the junction left unmatched. CDR3 bases: TGTGCCAGCAGCCAATTGACTAGCGGGAGGGATGACAATGAGCAGTTCTTC. Translation gives CASSQLTSGRDDNEQFF.

The chain links TRBV6-2 or TRBV6-3 to TRBJ2-5; TRBD1 agrees at 8 bases. The CDR3 totals 14 residues. Germline V CDR1 and CDR2: MNHEY, SVGEGT. Trimming cost V 1 base and J 6 bases; bases outside gene matches: 4. The CDR3 nucleotides are TGTGCCAGCAGTTACTGGACAGGGATACAGACCCAGTACTTC. This codes for CASSYWTGIQTQYF.

This sequence joins TRBV5-1 and TRBJ1-4, with a tentative D call TRBD1 (5 bases). In germline, CDR1 is SGHRS, CDR2 YFSETQ. This CDR3 spans 15 amino acids. V was trimmed by 4 bases and J by 7 bases, leaving 17 bases between them. CDR3 loop: CASSLGGVSSEKLFF. The CDR3 DNA follows: TGCGCCAGCAGCCTCGGGGGGGTATCAAGTGAAAAACTGTTTTTT.

This clone was picked up a small number of times. CDR3 sequence reads: CASSLDAGGHEQFF. The CDR3 DNA is TGTGCCAGCAGCTTAGATGCGGGGGGCCATGAGCAGTTCTTC. The rearrangement links TRBV7-6 to TRBJ2-1; 8 bases map to TRBD2. Losses at the gene ends were 1 base for V and 8 bases for J; bases not matched to a gene: 4. Germline lookup yields CDR1 SGHVS and CDR2 FNYEAQ. This CDR3 region has 14 residues. Supplemented by reference TRBV7-6 and TRBJ2-1, the full variable domain reads GAGVSQSPRYKVTKRGQDVALRCDPISGHVSLYWYRQALGQGPEFLTYFNYEAQQDKSGLPNDRFSAERPEGSISTLTIQRTEQRDSAMYRCASSLDAGGHEQFFGPGTRLTVL.

In its sample, this clone was seen once. The chain links TRBV7-9 to TRBJ1-1; D is undetermined. The length of the CDR3 is 16 residues. Germline V CDR1 and CDR2: SEHNR, FQNEAQ (reference sequence). V lost 4 bases, J lost 0 bases, and 15 bases lay in between. CDR3 sequence reads: CASSSPGSLLNTEAFF. The CDR3 DNA sequence: TGTGCCAGCAGCTCCCCGGGATCTCTTCTGAACACTGAAGCTTTCTTT.

V and J are TRBV19 and TRBJ2-6; D remains ambiguous. Germline lookup yields CDR1 LNHDA and CDR2 SQIVND (reference sequence). The CDR3 is 15 amino acids. The V end was cut by 1 base, the J end by 2 bases, with 6 bases between. The CDR3 DNA is TGTGCCAGTAGTATAGCTGGGGCTGGGGCCAACGTCCTGACTTTC. It specifies CASSIAGAGANVLTF.

This chain links TRBV9 with TRBJ2-3; 9 bases agree with TRBD2. The CDR3 runs to 15 residues. Germline CDR1 is SGDLS and CDR2 is YYNGEE. J gave up 1 base and V 3 bases, and 3 bases lay outside the gene matches. The CDR3 region has the DNA TGTGCCAGCAGCGCTAGCGGGGATCGCACAGATACGCAGTATTTT. Translation: CASSASGDRTDTQYF. The whole variable domain, remainder taken from reference TRBV9 and TRBJ2-3, is DSGVTQTPKHLITATGQRVTLRCSPRSGDLSVYWYQQSLDQGLQFLIQYYNGEERAKGNILERFSAQQFPDLHSELNLSSLELGDSALYFCASSASGDRTDTQYFGPGTRLTVL.

In its sample, this clone ranks as medium-sized. The V call is TRBV7-3, the J call TRBJ1-2, with 8 bases identical to TRBD1. CDR3 size: 14 residues. CDR1 and CDR2 from the germline V gene are SGHTA and FQGTGA. Trimming at V came to 2 bases and at J to 7 bases, leaving 6 bases not matched to a gene. The CDR3 DNA reads as TGTGCCAGCAGCTTATCAGGGGGCGCCGCTGGCTACACCTTC. It translates to CASSLSGGAAGYTF.

This chain uses TRBV5-7 with TRBJ1-5; unclear D gene. TRBV5-7 belongs to the ORF category, with a function that is uncertain. The CDR3 extends over 15 amino acids. Trimming cost V 0 bases and J 11 bases, with 18 bases left between them. The CDR3 sequence: CASSLALDGLEAQHF. In DNA, the CDR3 is TGTGCCAGCAGCTTGGCCCTAGACGGGCTGGAAGCCCAGCATTTT.

The chain has TRBV25-1 and TRBJ2-7, with TRBD1 identical over 8 bases. Trimming took 7 bases from V and 2 from J; bases not matched to a gene: 4. Germline V gene lookup returns CDR1 MGHDK and CDR2 SYGVNS. The CDR3 contains 13 residues. This chain's CDR3 is CASIRGQAYEQYF. DNA of the CDR3: TGTGCCAGCATCCGGGGACAGGCCTACGAGCAGTACTTC.

The V gene is TRBV6-5, the J gene TRBJ2-2; D is perhaps TRBD1 or TRBD2 (5 bases each). Germline V lookup: CDR1 MNHEY, CDR2 SVGAGI. This CDR3 spans 14 amino acids. V lost 7 bases and J 0 bases, leaving 9 bases between the germline ends. For the CDR3, the DNA is TGTGCCAGCACCCGGGGCCCGAACACCGGGGAGCTGTTTTTT. This translates into CASTRGPNTGELFF.

This chain connects TRBV6-5 to TRBJ1-1; TRBD1 is a possible D gene (5 bases). Per germline, CDR1 MNHEY and CDR2 SVGAGI. Trimming shortened V by 7 bases and J by 5 bases, and 14 bases separated the two germline ends. The CDR3 extends over 13 amino acids. The chain's CDR3 is CASMPPGVTEAFF. CDR3 nucleotide sequence: TGTGCCAGCATGCCCCCGGGGGTTACTGAAGCTTTCTTT.

This chain connects TRBV24-1 to TRBJ1-1; 10 positions agree with TRBD1. V trimming: 4 bases; J trimming: 10 bases; junction bases outside the gene matches: 8. Germline CDR1 and CDR2: KGHDR and SFDVKD. The CDR3 has 14 residues. The CDR3 DNA reads as TGTGCCACCAGTGACCGCGCCGGGACAGGGGTAGCTTTCTTT. Amino acids: CATSDRAGTGVAFF.